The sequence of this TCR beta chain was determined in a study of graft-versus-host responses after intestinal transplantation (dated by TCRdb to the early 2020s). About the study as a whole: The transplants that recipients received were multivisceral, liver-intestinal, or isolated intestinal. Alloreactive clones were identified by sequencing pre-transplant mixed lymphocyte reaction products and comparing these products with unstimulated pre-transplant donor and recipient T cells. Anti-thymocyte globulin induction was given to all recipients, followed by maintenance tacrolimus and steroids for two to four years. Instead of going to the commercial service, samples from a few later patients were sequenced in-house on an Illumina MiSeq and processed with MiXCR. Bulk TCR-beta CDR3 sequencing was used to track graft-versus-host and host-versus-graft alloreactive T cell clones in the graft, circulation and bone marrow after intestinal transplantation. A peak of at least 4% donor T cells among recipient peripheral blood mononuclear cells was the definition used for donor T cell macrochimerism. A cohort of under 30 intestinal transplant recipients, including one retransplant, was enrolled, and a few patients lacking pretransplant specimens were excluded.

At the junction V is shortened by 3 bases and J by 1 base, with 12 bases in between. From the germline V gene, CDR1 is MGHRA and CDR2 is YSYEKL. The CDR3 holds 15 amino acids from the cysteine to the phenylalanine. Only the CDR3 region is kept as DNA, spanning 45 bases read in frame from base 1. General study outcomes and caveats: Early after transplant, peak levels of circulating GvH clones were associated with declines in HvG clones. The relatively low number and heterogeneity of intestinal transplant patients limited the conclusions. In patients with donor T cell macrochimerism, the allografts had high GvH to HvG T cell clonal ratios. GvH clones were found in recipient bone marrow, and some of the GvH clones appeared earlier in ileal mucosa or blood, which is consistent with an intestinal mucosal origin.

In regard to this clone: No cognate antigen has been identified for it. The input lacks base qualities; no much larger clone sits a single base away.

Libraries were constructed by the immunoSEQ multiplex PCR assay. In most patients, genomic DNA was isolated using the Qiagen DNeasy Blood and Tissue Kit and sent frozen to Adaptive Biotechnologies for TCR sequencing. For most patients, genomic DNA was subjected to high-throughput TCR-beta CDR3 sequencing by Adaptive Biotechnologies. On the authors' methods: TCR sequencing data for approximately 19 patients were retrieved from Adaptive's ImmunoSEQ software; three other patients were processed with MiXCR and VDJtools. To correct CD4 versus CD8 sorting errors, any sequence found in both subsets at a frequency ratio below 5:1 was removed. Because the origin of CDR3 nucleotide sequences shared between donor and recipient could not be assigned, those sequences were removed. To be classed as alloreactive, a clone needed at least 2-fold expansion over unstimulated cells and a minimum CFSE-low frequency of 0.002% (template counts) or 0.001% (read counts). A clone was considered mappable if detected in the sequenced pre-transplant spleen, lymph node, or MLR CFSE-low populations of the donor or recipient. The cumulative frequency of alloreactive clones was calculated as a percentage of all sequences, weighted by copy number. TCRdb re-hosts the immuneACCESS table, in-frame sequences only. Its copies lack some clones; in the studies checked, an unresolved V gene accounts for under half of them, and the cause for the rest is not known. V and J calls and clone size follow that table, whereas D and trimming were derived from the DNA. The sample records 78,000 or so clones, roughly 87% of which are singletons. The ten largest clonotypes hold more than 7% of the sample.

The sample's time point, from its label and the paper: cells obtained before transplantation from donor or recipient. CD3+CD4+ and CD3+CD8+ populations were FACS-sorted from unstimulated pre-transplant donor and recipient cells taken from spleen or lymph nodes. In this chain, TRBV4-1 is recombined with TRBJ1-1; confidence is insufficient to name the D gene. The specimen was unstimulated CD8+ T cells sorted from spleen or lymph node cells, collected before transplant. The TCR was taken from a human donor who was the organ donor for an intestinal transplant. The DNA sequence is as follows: TGCGCCAGCAGCCACCGGAGTTGGCGGAACACTGAAGCTTTCTTT. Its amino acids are CASSHRSWRNTEAFF.